This T cell receptor (beta chain) comes out of a study of blood T cells in healthy people across ages (dated by TCRdb to about 2015). For the study in its entirety: In model experiments, template switching captured roughly one uniquely barcoded TCR beta cDNA molecule for every two T cells. The study measured age-related changes in TCR beta repertoire diversity using deep sequencing normalized with unique cDNA molecular identifiers. The donors were divided into four age groups: young (average around 16 years), middle-aged (over 35), aged (about 61) and long-lived (more than 75). Donors of different ages were randomly distributed across sequencing lanes to avoid experimental bias. The study analyzed two additional independent replicas of 1 million unique cDNA reads from the same blood draw for two donors, one aged 18 to 30 and one aged 80 or older.

Broad study findings and their caveats: As age increased, observed TCR beta diversity per million T cells dropped in a roughly linear way, and a significant reduction was already evident by age 40. Compared with the aged group, more naive CD4+ T cells, fewer expanded clones and increased TCR diversity were shown by the long-lived group, suggesting age selection. The percentage of naive T cells measured by flow cytometry correlated strongly with observed TCR beta diversity. The CMV infection status of donors was not known, potentially confounding age-related changes in expanded clonotypes. Because profiling used bulk unsorted PBMCs, naive and antigen-experienced compartments could not be compared conclusively. Estimates of total diversity from one million sequenced T cells were regarded as lower bounds and underestimates.

The CDR3 covers 13 residues, taking in both the cysteine and the phenylalanine. Only CDR3 DNA is held: 39 bases, read in frame from base 1. V has 6 bases trimmed and J has 7 bases trimmed; junction bases matching no gene number 7. Donors were a few dozen systemically healthy Caucasian individuals from Russia aged about 6 to 100 years. Each donor gave around 9.9 milliliters of peripheral blood, collected into EDTA-treated Vacutainer tubes. PBMCs were isolated by Ficoll-Paque density-gradient centrifugation, with at least 6 million obtained per sample. Total RNA, at least 5 micrograms per sample, was extracted from PBMCs with Trizol reagent. For every donor, flow cytometry on a PBMC aliquot measured the percentage of naive CD45RAhigh/CD27high T cells. Library creation used 5' RACE. The instrument was an Illumina HiSeq 2500. A second PCR of roughly 7 to 11 cycles was performed with a sample-barcoded 5' primer and a J-beta primer mix. Each TCR beta cDNA molecule received a unique molecular identifier from a template-switch 5' adaptor carrying 12 random nucleotides. At least 2.5 million CDR3-containing paired-end reads were obtained from each sample. First-strand cDNA synthesis was performed from all RNA using the Mint cDNA synthesis kit, with priming by a TRBC-specific oligonucleotide. Following uracil-DNA glycosylase treatment, a first 18-cycle PCR with universal primers M1SS and BC2_uni_R was performed on all cDNA. Processing in the source paper ran as follows. Normalization of each sample was performed by random selection of 1 million high-quality reads, each carrying a distinct molecular identifier. Reads with shared molecular identifiers were discarded instead of being binned into consensus sequences. MiTCR, run with a Q25 quality threshold and the strictest error-elimination algorithm, handled CDR3 identification, clonotype clustering and error correction. Lower-bound total TCR beta diversity was estimated with a nonparametric unseen species model using Euler transformation. Starting from the raw public reads, TCRdb applied fastp trimming at Q25, assembled clones with MiXCR and retained in-frame beta chains. All rows with the same CDR3 protein become a single entry with the most common DNA and genes. TCRdb assigned the V and J calls; the authors' analysis was not used. This sample is represented by some 920,000 distinct CDR3 sequences; just over 50% of them were singletons. 20% to 25% of the sample rests with the top ten.

As to this clonotype: It has no known antigen specificity. No base quality information exists; no much larger clone differs at one position.

The sequencing input was blood. The TCR was taken from a woman aged 55-75 years in good health. The rearrangement joined TRBV12-3 or TRBV12-4 to TRBJ2-3, with 7 central nucleotides matching TRBD1. The DNA reads as follows: TGTGCCAGCAGCGAAGGGGGCCTTAATACGCAGTATTTT. It encodes CASSEGGLNTQYF.